Sequencing of this TCR beta chain was carried out in a study of PD-L1 blockade in urothelial cancer. About the study: Blood gave a median 141,255 T cells.

Germline V gene lookup returns CDR1 SGDLS and CDR2 YYNGEE. The CDR3 contains 14 residues. Trimming took 2 bases from V and 7 from J; bases not matched to a gene: 5. Here immunoSEQ multiplex PCR was the method, and the copy in TCRdb shows in-frame clones only, minus some. The sample carries around 120,000 clones, roughly 89% recorded once. The time point: peripheral blood 6 weeks after treatment start. The gene calls are TRBV9 and TRBJ2-2, with 7 nucleotides matching TRBD1. The TCR originated in a man aged 55-75 years with urothelial cancer. This sample comprised PBMCs, obtained around atezolizumab (anti-PD-L1) treatment. In DNA, the CDR3 is TGTGCCAGCAGCGTCGAAACAGGGGACGGGGAGCTGTTTTTT. Translating gives CASSVETGDGELFF.